These 29 T cell receptor beta chains were all obtained from the same sample, sequenced in a study of OX40 agonist ivuxolimab in advanced cancers. The protocol was immunoSEQ multiplex PCR, while the TCRdb copy is restricted to in-frame clones and leaves out a portion. The table includes about 22,000 clones, more than 80% detected once. The sequences come from CD4+ or CD8+ T cells sorted from blood, collected in a trial of the OX40 agonist ivuxolimab. The receptor source for this set is an adult with an advanced solid tumor such as melanoma, head and neck, liver or kidney cancer.

The chain couples TRBV29-1 to TRBJ2-3; no clear D gene. The CDR3 loop spans 13 amino acids. Germline V lookup: CDR1 SQVTM, CDR2 ANQGSEA. V lost 0 bases, J lost 3 bases, and 7 bases lay in between. The CDR3 reads CSVEEVLTDTQYF. CDR3 in DNA: TGCAGCGTTGAAGAGGTGCTAACAGATACGCAGTATTTT.

The chain has TRBV19 and TRBJ1-1; possible D gene TRBD1, 6 bases. The V end lost 4 bases, the J end lost 4 bases, and 13 bases lay between the germline ends. Germline CDR1 LNHDA, CDR2 SQIVND (reference sequence). This CDR3 has 14 residues. CDR3 nucleotides: TGTGCCAGTAGTACCAACAGGGAACGCACTGAAGCTTTCTTT. Its protein product is CASSTNRERTEAFF. The full variable domain, completed using reference TRBV19 and TRBJ1-1, is DGGITQSPKYLFRKEGQNVTLSCEQNLNHDAMYWYRQDPGQGLRLIYYSQIVNDFQKGDIAEGYSVSREKKESFPLTVTSAQKNPTAFYLCASSTNRERTEAFFGQGTRLTVV.

The chain recombines TRBV12-5 with TRBJ2-1; TRBD2 matches at 10 bases. Unmatched junction bases numbered 7, after V lost 3 bases and J lost 5 bases. Germline V gene lookup returns CDR1 LGHNT and CDR2 FRNRAP. This CDR3 contains 16 residues. The CDR3 spells CASGLPPLAGDNEQFF. In nucleotides, the CDR3 is TGTGCTAGTGGTTTACCCCCTCTAGCGGGAGACAATGAGCAGTTCTTC.

In regard to this clone: One junction end does not reproduce the germline sequence, and a read error may be involved. The chain employs TRBV7-7 and TRBJ2-3; 7 bases are a match to TRBD1. The CDR3 contains 18 residues. From germline, CDR1 is SSHAT and CDR2 FNYEAQ (reference sequence). CDR3 DNA: TGTGCTAGCAGCTTAGAGGGGACAGAGGGGTACCTCACAGATACGCAGTATTTT. Protein: CASSLEGTEGYLTDTQYF.

The chain joins TRBV28 to TRBJ2-3; D is possibly TRBD2 (5 bases). CDR3 length equals 16 residues. CDR1 is MDHEN and CDR2 is SYDVKM in the germline V gene. V was pared by 5 bases and J by 1 base, with 16 bases between. In nucleotides, the CDR3 is TGTGCCAGCAGTATCCCCTCCCCCGGGGGCACAGATACGCAGTATTTT. This codes for CASSIPSPGGTDTQYF.

The rearrangement joins TRBV25-1 to TRBJ2-7; TRBD1 might be the D (6 bases). V was trimmed by 3 bases and J by 0 bases, leaving 12 bases between them. Per the germline V gene, CDR1 is MGHDK and CDR2 is SYGVNS. CDR3 length: 15 residues. CDR3 DNA sequence: TGTGCCAGCAGTGAGAGAACAGGGTTCTCCTACGAGCAGTACTTC. This gives the protein CASSERTGFSYEQYF.

By sample fraction, this clone is medium-sized. The rearrangement joins TRBV30 to TRBJ2-7; 7 nucleotides align to TRBD1. This CDR3 has 14 residues. CDR1 GTSNPN and CDR2 SVGIG come from the germline V gene (reference sequence). V shed 3 bases and J 1 base; nucleotides not matched to a gene: 6. The CDR3 DNA reads as TGTGCCTGGAGAAGAGGGGGACAGTCCTACGAGCAGTACTTC. Its protein is CAWRRGGQSYEQYF.

A single count supports this clone. J is TRBJ2-7 and V is TRBV28, with D possibly matching TRBD2 (6 bases). This CDR3 has 15 residues. V lost 5 bases to trimming and J lost 6 bases, with 20 bases between them. The germline gives CDR1 MDHEN, CDR2 SYDVKM. Written as DNA, the CDR3 is TGTGCCAGCAGTCCAACGGACATATCTAGCGCCGAGCAGTACTTC. Its translation: CASSPTDISSAEQYF.

Only one count was recorded for this clone. This chain joins TRBV5-1 and TRBJ2-5; D assignment may be TRBD1 or TRBD2 (5 bases each). The CDR3 covers 16 residues. Germline lookup yields CDR1 SGHRS and CDR2 YFSETQ. Trimming removed 2 bases from V and 5 bases from J, with 19 bases in between. Written as DNA, the CDR3 is TGCGCCAGCAGCTTTGGCTGGGGGTCGGAAGGGGAGACCCAGTACTTC. This encodes CASSFGWGSEGETQYF.

V gene TRBV4-2 combines with J gene TRBJ1-5; no reliable D call. With 0 bases removed from V and 0 bases from J, the gap between germline ends came to 6 bases. Germline assignment: CDR1 LGHNA and CDR2 YNFKEQ. The CDR3 has 15 residues. Here the CDR3 reads CASSQEQLSNQPQHF. DNA of the CDR3: TGTGCCAGCAGCCAAGAACAGCTTAGCAATCAGCCCCAGCATTTT.

This chain joins TRBV6-5 and TRBJ2-1; the D gene could be TRBD1 or TRBD2 (6 bases each). With 2 bases removed from V and 6 bases from J, the gap between germline ends came to 11 bases. The CDR3 is 14 amino acids. The germline CDR1 and CDR2 sequences are MNHEY and SVGAGI. The CDR3 DNA follows: TGTGCCAGCAGTTACAGGGGGGTCGGCAATGAGCAGTTCTTC. Its protein is CASSYRGVGNEQFF.

V usage is TRBV14 and J usage is TRBJ2-7; tentatively, D is TRBD1 or TRBD2 (6 bases each). Per the germline V gene, CDR1 is SGHDN and CDR2 is FVKESK. CDR3 length: 13 amino acids. Trimming removed 3 bases at V and 4 bases at J, with 10 bases between. The CDR3 reads CASSQPGAYEQYF. CDR3 in DNA: TGTGCCAGCAGCCAGCCGGGGGCGTACGAGCAGTACTTC.

This chain connects TRBV2 to TRBJ2-3; 8 nucleotides agree with TRBD2. V trimming: 6 bases; J trimming: 6 bases; junction bases outside the gene matches: 11. The CDR3 contains 15 residues. Germline CDR1 is SNHLY and CDR2 is FYNNEI. The CDR3 reads CASSRTSRSGDTQYF. Written as DNA, the CDR3 is TGTGCCAGCAGCCGGACTAGCCGAAGTGGGGATACGCAGTATTTT.

A single count supports this clone. V gene TRBV9 combines with J gene TRBJ2-7, with 7 bases fitting TRBD2. Germline V lookup: CDR1 SGDLS, CDR2 YYNGEE. J gave up 1 base and V 0 bases, and 7 bases lay outside the gene matches. The CDR3 contains 16 residues. The DNA of the CDR3 is TGTGCCAGCAGCGTAGGTGGGGGGGTCTCATCCTACGAGCAGTACTTC. It translates to CASSVGGGVSSYEQYF.

The CDR3 sequence is CASSPDGGGSYEQYF. The CDR3 DNA sequence: TGTGCCAGCAGCCCGGACGGGGGAGGGTCCTACGAGCAGTACTTC. The chain combines TRBV4-2 with TRBJ2-7; TRBD2 agrees at 7 bases. V lost 4 bases and J lost 1; bases outside the gene matches: 7. CDR1 and CDR2 from the germline V gene are LGHNA and YNFKEQ. There are 15 residues in the CDR3.

The chain uses TRBV30 and TRBJ2-7; possible D gene TRBD2, 6 bases. The CDR3 length is 16 residues. Trimming pared 5 bases from V and 7 bases from J, leaving 27 bases between. Germline CDR1 GTSNPN, CDR2 SVGIG (reference sequence). The chain's CDR3 is CAWDSELSGFSGEQYF. The DNA of the CDR3 is TGTGCCTGGGATTCCGAGCTGAGCGGGTTCTCGGGAGAGCAGTACTTC.

The gene calls are TRBV5-8 and TRBJ1-1, with TRBD1 as a possible D gene (5 bases). This CDR3 has 13 amino acids. Trimming removed 2 bases at V and 11 bases at J, with 16 bases between. Germline values: CDR1 SGHTS, CDR2 YDEGEE. CDR3 nucleotide sequence: TGTGCCAGCAGCTTAGGTCGGACGAGGGACGCTTTCTTT. Translation gives CASSLGRTRDAFF.

V is TRBV6-5 and J is TRBJ2-1; tentatively, D is TRBD2 (6 bases). This CDR3 has 16 amino acids. Germline-derived CDR1 and CDR2 are MNHEY and SVGAGI. The germline V and J ends were trimmed by 2 bases and 1 base, with 12 bases remaining between them. CDR3 in amino acids: CASSYRSGSSYNEQFF. DNA of the CDR3: TGTGCCAGCAGTTACCGCTCCGGGAGTTCCTACAATGAGCAGTTCTTC.

The chain employs TRBV4-1 and TRBJ2-7; D remains unclear. Trimming pared 0 bases from V and 5 bases from J, leaving 14 bases between. CDR3 length: 15 residues. CDR1 MGHRA and CDR2 YSYEKL come from the germline V gene. The CDR3 DNA is TGCGCCAGCAGCCAAGATATTCCCCGTAAGGACGAGCAGTACTTC. This sequence encodes CASSQDIPRKDEQYF.

The V gene is TRBV7-6, the J gene TRBJ1-1; a weak D match, TRBD1 (6 bases). Deletions cut 4 bases from V and 3 bases from J, with 9 bases between. The CDR3 contains 13 residues. CDR1 is SGHVS and CDR2 is FNYEAQ in the germline V gene. The DNA of the CDR3 is TGTGCCAGCAGCTCAGGACAGTACACTGAAGCTTTCTTT. This codes for CASSSGQYTEAFF.

The chain recombines TRBV11-2 with TRBJ2-2, with D unresolved. Germline assignment: CDR1 SGHAT and CDR2 FQNNGV. Trimming pared 2 bases from V and 0 bases from J, leaving 7 bases between. This CDR3 comprises 15 residues. CDR3 bases: TGTGCCAGCAGCTTAAGGCAGCCGAACACCGGGGAGCTGTTTTTT. The encoded protein is CASSLRQPNTGELFF.

The rearrangement joins TRBV6-5 to TRBJ1-1; D gene uncertain. The germline V gene encodes CDR1 MNHEY and CDR2 SVGAGI. V lost 8 bases to trimming and J lost 0 bases, with 10 bases between them. The CDR3 has 13 amino acids. The CDR3 sequence is CASHPGLNTEAFF. In DNA form, the CDR3 reads TGTGCCAGCCATCCGGGTTTGAACACTGAAGCTTTCTTT.

The chain employs TRBV19 and TRBJ2-1; 11 nucleotides line up with TRBD2. Germline V lookup: CDR1 LNHDA, CDR2 SQIVND (reference sequence). The V segment lost 6 bases and the J segment 3 bases; nucleotides outside the gene matches: 1. The CDR3 is made up of 14 amino acids. In nucleotides, the CDR3 is TGTGCCAGTAGCGGACTAGCGGGCTACAATGAGCAGTTCTTC. Translated, it gives CASSGLAGYNEQFF.

The rearrangement joins TRBV4-1 to TRBJ2-5; TRBD1 matches at 7 bases. The J call may be wrong; the DNA end is better matched by TRBJ2-7. Per germline, CDR1 MGHRA and CDR2 YSYEKL. The CDR3 totals 15 residues. CDR3 region: CASSQVSGGLYEQYF. CDR3 DNA: TGCGCCAGCAGCCAAGTGTCAGGGGGTCTCTACGAGCAGTACTTC.

In its sample, this clone was seen a few times. The chain has TRBV11-2 and TRBJ2-7; D is unresolved. Germline V lookup: CDR1 SGHAT, CDR2 FQNNGV. V shed 1 base and J shed 3 bases, with 7 bases lying between them. The CDR3 is 13 amino acids. The CDR3, as DNA: TGTGCCAGCAGCTTAGCGGTAGTCTACGAGCAGTACTTC. It is translated as CASSLAVVYEQYF. Based on the CDR3 plus reference TRBV11-2 and TRBJ2-7, the full variable domain is EAGVAQSPRYKIIEKRQSVAFWCNPISGHATLYWYQQILGQGPKLLIQFQNNGVVDDSQLPKDRFSAERLKGVDSTLKIQPAKLEDSAVYLCASSLAVVYEQYFGPGTRLTVT.

The V gene is TRBV4-1, the J gene TRBJ2-7, with TRBD2 matching over 9 bases. Losses at the gene ends were 4 bases for V and 4 bases for J; bases not matched to a gene: 8. Germline V CDR1 and CDR2: MGHRA, YSYEKL. The CDR3 is 15 residues long. CDR3 amino acids: CASSPIGGRAYEQYF. CDR3 nucleotide sequence: TGCGCCAGCAGCCCGATCGGCGGGAGGGCGTACGAGCAGTACTTC.

The chain combines TRBV7-2 with TRBJ2-5; tentative D call: TRBD2 (6 bases). V was pared by 4 bases and J by 5 bases, with 17 bases between. The CDR3 extends over 15 amino acids. Germline CDR1 SGHTA, CDR2 FQGNSA. The CDR3 DNA sequence: TGTGCCAGCAGCTCGGATGCGGGGAGGAGGGAGACCCAGTACTTC. As protein: CASSSDAGRRETQYF. Together with reference TRBV7-2 and TRBJ2-5, the CDR3 gives the full variable domain: GAGVSQSPSNKVTEKGKDVELRCDPISGHTALYWYRQSLGQGLEFLIYFQGNSAPDKSGLPSDRFSAERTGGSVSTLTIQRTQQEDSAVYLCASSSDAGRRETQYFGPGTRLLVL.

This chain links TRBV7-2 with TRBJ2-1, with 11 bases fitting TRBD2. In germline, CDR1 is SGHTA, CDR2 FQGNSA. V lost 1 base to trimming and J lost 3 bases; unmatched junction nucleotides: 5. The CDR3 is made up of 17 amino acids. In DNA, the CDR3 is TGTGCCAGCAGCTTAGTAGCGGGAGGGTATCTCTACAATGAGCAGTTCTTC. As protein: CASSLVAGGYLYNEQFF. The full variable domain, rest sourced from reference TRBV7-2 and TRBJ2-1, is GAGVSQSPSNKVTEKGKDVELRCDPISGHTALYWYRQSLGQGLEFLIYFQGNSAPDKSGLPSDRFSAERTGGSVSTLTIQRTQQEDSAVYLCASSLVAGGYLYNEQFFGPGTRLTVL.

The gene calls are TRBV6-6 and TRBJ2-3; D remains unclear. This CDR3 has 12 amino acids. Germline loops: CDR1 MNHNY, CDR2 SVGAGI (reference sequence). Trimming stripped 3 bases from V and 6 bases from J, with 7 bases between. The chain's CDR3 is CASSYLGDTQYF. CDR3 sequence (DNA): TGTGCCAGCAGTTATCTGGGGGATACGCAGTATTTT.